This TCR beta chain appears in the sequencing data of a study of identical twins. Regarding the study as a whole: Possibly, invariant MAIT and iNKT cells partly confounded zero-insertion analyses.

The V end was cut by 5 bases, the J end by 1 base, with 14 bases between. The germline V gene encodes CDR1 SGHAT and CDR2 FQNNGV. The CDR3 is 15 amino acids. As concerns this clonotype: Its antigen is not identified.

TCRdb itself ran the 5' RACE reads through MiXCR, one entry per CDR3 protein. The data show about 190,000 distinct CDR3 sequences, more than 15% seen once. This same sample was also part of a study on T cells expressing NK-cell markers. This second study notes: The eight sequenced donors comprised seven who were HCMV-seropositive and one who was seronegative. Dominant NKG2C+ clonotypes accounted for roughly 1.0-7.0% of CD8+ T cells in roughly 6 donors.

The sequenced sample was CD8+ T cells sorted from blood. This receptor was obtained from a woman aged 18-29 years in good health. This chain uses TRBV11-2 with TRBJ1-1; D might be TRBD1 (6 bases). CDR3 bases: TGTGCCAGCAGCGAAGGACAGACCCGGAACACTGAAGCTTTCTTT. It is translated as CASSEGQTRNTEAFF.